Given below is one T cell receptor beta chain in context. Its antigen is not identified. This sample is part of a study of T cell repertoires in cytomegalovirus infection. Study information: HLA-C-restricted CMV epitopes, recently identified, and well-studied HLA-B-restricted ones were used by the study. Public TCR beta signatures marked donors with CMV infection and the matching HLA. General observations from the study: The study found HLA-C-restricted CMV-specific TCR beta clonotypes dominating the ex vivo response. Identification of carriers of CMV plus the relevant HLA was achieved through cumulative public TCR beta family frequency.

In germline, CDR1 is MNHEY, CDR2 SMNVEV (reference sequence). J gave up 3 bases and V 4 bases, and 9 bases lay outside the gene matches. The CDR3 consists of 16 residues. TCRdb re-called the reads through MiXCR, storing one row per CDR3 protein. The table includes hundreds of thousands of distinct CDR3 sequences, under 45% detected once. This clonotype was obtained from a human donor in good health (CMV status not recorded). Some clones in this sample may be carry-over from other donors' samples. The rearrangement joins TRBV27 to TRBJ2-3; the match to TRBD1 covers 8 bases. The sample consisted of cultured PBMCs, taken from culture after CMV antigen stimulation. The CDR3 DNA is TGTGCCAGCAGTTCGGAGACAGGGGTCGGGACAGATACGCAGTATTTT. Translating gives CASSSETGVGTDTQYF.